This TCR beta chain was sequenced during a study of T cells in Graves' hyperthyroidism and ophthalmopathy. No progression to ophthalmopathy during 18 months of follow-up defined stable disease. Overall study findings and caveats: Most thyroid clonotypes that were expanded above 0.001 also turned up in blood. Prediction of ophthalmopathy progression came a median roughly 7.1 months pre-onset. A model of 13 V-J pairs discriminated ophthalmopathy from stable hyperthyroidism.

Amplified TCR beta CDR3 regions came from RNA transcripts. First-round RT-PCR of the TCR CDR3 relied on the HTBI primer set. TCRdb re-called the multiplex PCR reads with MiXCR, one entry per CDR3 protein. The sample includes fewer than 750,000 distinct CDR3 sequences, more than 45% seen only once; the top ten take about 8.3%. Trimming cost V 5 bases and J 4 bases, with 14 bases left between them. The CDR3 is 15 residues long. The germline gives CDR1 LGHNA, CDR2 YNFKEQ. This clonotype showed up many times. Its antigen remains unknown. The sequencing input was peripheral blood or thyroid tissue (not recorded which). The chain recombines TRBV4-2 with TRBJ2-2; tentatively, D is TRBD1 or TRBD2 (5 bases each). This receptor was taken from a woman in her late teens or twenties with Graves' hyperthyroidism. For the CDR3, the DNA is TGTGCCAGCAGCGCCCGGGACCCTCCCACCGGGGAGCTGTTTTTT. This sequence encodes CASSARDPPTGELFF.